The present entry profiles one T cell receptor (beta chain) with its context. The sample belongs to a study of blood T cell repertoires in COVID-19. Study information: There were acute and convalescent COVID-19 samples, and they came from the United States, Italy and Spain. T cells, B-cell-depleted T cells, or PBMCs provided the cDNA or gDNA that served as material.

Source study methods: Reference gene primer amplification yielded estimated nucleated cell counts. The repertoire was sequenced with immunoSEQ multiplex PCR; TCRdb's copy has only in-frame clones and lacks some. V, J and clone size reflect that table, while D and trimming were determined from the DNA. Altogether some 65,000 clones are present, 70% to 90% being singletons, with the ten largest covering about a fifth. The TCR was taken from a woman older than 75 with active COVID-19. The sequencing sample was made of peripheral blood.

CDR3 DNA: TGTGCCAGCAGCTCCTCCGGGGGACTTTGGGATACGCAGTATTTT. As protein: CASSSSGGLWDTQYF. The chain carries TRBV7-3 and TRBJ2-3; maybe TRBD2 (6 bases). Germline values: CDR1 SGHTA, CDR2 FQGTGA. The CDR3 consists of 15 residues. V shed 4 bases and J shed 6 bases, with 17 bases lying between them. The full variable domain, its missing parts supplied by reference TRBV7-3 and TRBJ2-3, is GAGVSQTPSNKVTEKGKYVELRCDPISGHTALYWYRQSLGQGPEFLIYFQGTGAADDSGLPNDRFFAVRPEGSVSTLKIQRTERGDSAVYLCASSSSGGLWDTQYFGPGTRLTVL.